Listed here are 32 T cell receptor beta chains from one sample, sequenced in a study of control samples from healthy donors and cancer patients. This table comes from immunoSEQ multiplex PCR, and its TCRdb copy is limited to in-frame clones, with some not included. The table includes 140,000 or so clones, 85% to 95% detected once. The sample was PBMCs. The receptors here all came from a man between 60 and 70 years old with colorectal cancer.

This sequence joins TRBV5-4 and TRBJ2-1; 8 nucleotides line up with TRBD2. V trimming: 3 bases; J trimming: 7 bases; junction bases outside the gene matches: 9. The CDR3 consists of 15 residues. The germline gives CDR1 SGHNT, CDR2 YYREEE (reference sequence). The CDR3 is CASSYGGASLNEQFF. For the CDR3, the DNA is TGTGCCAGCAGCTACGGGGGGGCAAGTTTAAATGAGCAGTTCTTC.

The chain joins TRBV9 to TRBJ2-4, with 9 bases that match TRBD1. Looked up from germline, CDR1 is SGDLS and CDR2 is YYNGEE. The CDR3 runs to 17 residues. Trimming cost V 0 bases and J 3 bases; bases outside gene matches: 7. CDR3: CASSVEGDRVGKNIQYF. The CDR3 DNA follows: TGTGCCAGCAGCGTAGAGGGGGACAGGGTAGGCAAAAACATTCAGTACTTC.

This chain uses TRBV4-2 with TRBJ2-1; D perhaps matches TRBD2 (6 bases). V gave up 0 bases and J gave up 2 bases, with 11 bases separating them. This CDR3 has 16 residues. In germline, CDR1 is LGHNA, CDR2 YNFKEQ. The CDR3 reads CASSQDGGVPYNEQFF. For the CDR3, the DNA is TGTGCCAGCAGCCAAGACGGGGGAGTACCCTACAATGAGCAGTTCTTC.

For this clone: Other DNA sequences in this sample translate to the same CDR3. The chain carries TRBV20-1 and TRBJ2-7; D might be TRBD1 (5 bases). There are 11 residues in the CDR3. Germline V gene data show CDR1 as DFQATT and CDR2 as SNEGSKA (reference sequence). V was shortened by 6 bases and J by 4 bases, with 10 bases between the two germline ends. The CDR3: CSARQGYEQYF. The CDR3 nucleotides read TGCAGTGCACGGCAGGGTTACGAGCAGTACTTC.

Concerning this clone: Distinct nucleotide sequences in the sample also encode this CDR3. This chain uses TRBV3-1 (or the pseudogene TRBV3-2) with TRBJ2-7; TRBD2 might be the D (5 bases). The CDR3 is 14 amino acids. Trimming left V 0 bases short and J 2 bases short, with 8 bases between. The germline V gene has CDR1 LGHDT and CDR2 YNNKEL (reference sequence). The CDR3 here is CASSQDGGTYEQYF. CDR3 sequence (DNA): TGTGCCAGCAGCCAAGACGGAGGAACCTACGAGCAGTACTTC.

The gene calls are TRBV5-1 and TRBJ1-1, with no clear D. Germline V CDR1 and CDR2: SGHRS, YFSETQ. V lost 4 bases and J 6 bases, leaving 16 bases between the germline ends. The CDR3 is 14 amino acids. CDR3 residues: CASSPQPGRAEAFF. In DNA form, the CDR3 reads TGCGCCAGCAGCCCCCAGCCGGGAAGGGCTGAAGCTTTCTTT.

The V and J genes are TRBV6-2 or TRBV6-3 and TRBJ2-5, with a possible D match to TRBD1 (7 bases). The germline V gene has CDR1 MNHEY and CDR2 SVGEGT. The CDR3 is made up of 16 amino acids. The germline V and J ends were trimmed by 2 bases and 5 bases, with 18 bases remaining between them. CDR3 in DNA: TGTGCCAGCAGTTACCCAAGACAGGGACTCGGGGAGACCCAGTACTTC. Residues: CASSYPRQGLGETQYF.

V and J are TRBV18 and TRBJ2-1, with D possibly matching TRBD2 (5 bases). V lost 3 bases to trimming and J lost 0 bases, with 12 bases between them. Germline CDR1 KGHSH, CDR2 LQKENI. There are 16 residues in the CDR3. The CDR3 nucleotides read TGTGCCAGCTCACCCCCGAGCGGACTCTCCTACAATGAGCAGTTCTTC. Protein: CASSPPSGLSYNEQFF. Full variable domain (rest looked up from reference TRBV18 and TRBJ2-1): NAGVMQNPRHLVRRRGQEARLRCSPMKGHSHVYWYRQLPEEGLKFMVYLQKENIIDESGMPKERFSAEFPKEGPSILRIQQVVRGDSAAYFCASSPPSGLSYNEQFFGPGTRLTVL.

The table lists this clone with a count of one. The chain employs TRBV19 and TRBJ2-2, with 12 bases fitting TRBD1. The V gene's germline CDR1 is LNHDA and CDR2 SQIVND (reference sequence). The CDR3 runs to 18 residues. J gave up 7 bases and V 11 bases, and 20 bases lay outside the gene matches. CDR3 nucleotide sequence: TGTGCCGTCGGGATAAAGCTGGGGACAGGGGGCGGAGGCGGGGAGCTGTTTTTT. It yields the protein CAVGIKLGTGGGGGELFF.

The CDR3 bases are TGTGCCAGCAGCTTGGGCGGGACAGGGGCTACGAGCACTGAAGCTTTCTTT. This translates into CASSLGGTGATSTEAFF. V and J are TRBV5-8 and TRBJ1-1, with 10 bases matching TRBD1. V was pared by 0 bases and J by 4 bases, with 9 bases of the junction left unmatched. The V gene's germline CDR1 is SGHTS and CDR2 YDEGEE. The CDR3 runs to 17 residues.

The gene calls are TRBV10-3 and TRBJ1-2; TRBD1 matches 9 bases. Per germline, CDR1 ENHRY and CDR2 SYGVKD. The CDR3 totals 13 residues. J was trimmed by 6 bases and V by 6 bases; bases with no gene match: 5. In DNA, the CDR3 is TGTGCCATCAGACAGGGGGCTGGGGATGGCTACACCTTC. Its protein is CAIRQGAGDGYTF.

V and J are TRBV19 and TRBJ1-3; D ambiguous. Germline V gene sequence: CDR1 LNHDA, CDR2 SQIVND (reference sequence). CDR3 length equals 15 residues. V gave up 5 bases and J gave up 0 bases, with 11 bases separating them. The CDR3 here is CASSPDGVSGNTIYF. The CDR3 nucleotides read TGTGCCAGTAGTCCCGACGGAGTCTCTGGAAACACCATATATTTT. Combining the CDR3 with reference TRBV19 and TRBJ1-3 gives the whole variable domain DGGITQSPKYLFRKEGQNVTLSCEQNLNHDAMYWYRQDPGQGLRLIYYSQIVNDFQKGDIAEGYSVSREKKESFPLTVTSAQKNPTAFYLCASSPDGVSGNTIYFGEGSWLTVV.

The genes are TRBV7-8 and TRBJ1-1; perhaps TRBD1 as D (6 bases). The CDR3 consists of 14 residues. Trimming pared 3 bases from V and 5 bases from J, leaving 13 bases between. Looked up from germline, CDR1 is SGHVS and CDR2 is FQNEAQ. The CDR3 DNA sequence: TGTGCCAGCAGCTTGGCAGGGGTACGGACTGAAGCTTTCTTT. It codes for CASSLAGVRTEAFF. Full variable domain (remainder filled in from reference TRBV7-8 and TRBJ1-1): GAGVSQSPRYKVAKRGQDVALRCDPISGHVSLFWYQQALGQGPEFLTYFQNEAQLDKSGLPSDRFFAERPEGSVSTLKIQRTQQEDSAVYLCASSLAGVRTEAFFGQGTRLTVV.

The J gene is TRBJ1-1, the V gene TRBV7-9; TRBD1 matches 7 bases. CDR1 is SEHNR and CDR2 is FQNEAQ in the germline V gene (reference sequence). This CDR3 spans 17 amino acids. The J segment lost 1 base and the V segment lost 2 bases, leaving 10 bases of the junction unmatched. The chain's CDR3 is CASSLLGAAGGNTEAFF. In nucleotides, the CDR3 is TGTGCCAGCAGCTTATTAGGGGCGGCAGGGGGGAACACTGAAGCTTTCTTT.

Only a few counts were recorded for this clone. The V and J genes are TRBV10-3 and TRBJ2-3; 9 bases agree with TRBD1. The CDR3 sequence is 17 residues long. V was pared by 2 bases and J by 2 bases, with 8 bases of the junction left unmatched. Germline V gene sequence: CDR1 ENHRY, CDR2 SYGVKD. This chain's CDR3 is CAISERRDRAITDTQYF. In nucleotides, the CDR3 is TGTGCCATCAGTGAGCGGAGGGACAGGGCTATCACAGATACGCAGTATTTT.

A remark on this clone: The junction departs from the called germline gene at one end, perhaps through a read error. The chain combines TRBV5-1 with TRBJ1-5; weak D call: TRBD1 (5 bases). This CDR3 comprises 15 residues. Germline lookup yields CDR1 SGHRS and CDR2 YFSETQ. The CDR3 loop is CVSSLAGQVYQPQHF. CDR3 nucleotide sequence: TGCGTCAGCAGCTTGGCGGGGCAAGTGTATCAGCCCCAGCATTTT.

The chain couples TRBV5-1 to TRBJ2-7, with unresolved D. The V gene lost 0 bases and the J gene lost 2 bases, with 6 bases spanning the gap. The CDR3 sequence is 13 residues long. Germline V lookup: CDR1 SGHRS, CDR2 YFSETQ. The CDR3 nucleotides are TGCGCCAGCAGCTTGGCAGTAGCCTACGAGCAGTACTTC. Protein: CASSLAVAYEQYF.

This chain connects TRBV30 to TRBJ1-6; tentatively, D is TRBD1 (5 bases). Germline V gene lookup returns CDR1 GTSNPN and CDR2 SVGIG (reference sequence). Trimming removed 0 bases from V and 8 bases from J, with 8 bases in between. CDR3 length: 13 amino acids. The CDR3 DNA follows: TGTGCCTGGAGTGTAAGGGGAGATTCACCCCTCCACTTT. This translates into CAWSVRGDSPLHF.

The genes are TRBV9 and TRBJ2-5, with D unresolved. Trimming removed 0 bases at V and 4 bases at J, with 13 bases between. This CDR3 region has 15 residues. The germline CDR1 and CDR2 sequences are SGDLS and YYNGEE. CDR3 DNA: TGTGCCAGCAGCGTAGGGCCCAACCCGGGAGAGACCCAGTACTTC. Amino acids: CASSVGPNPGETQYF.

The chain joins TRBV29-1 to TRBJ1-3, with TRBD1 matching 7 bases. The CDR3 totals 12 residues. The junction had 4 bases not matched to a gene; V was cut back by 7 bases and J by 4 bases. Germline V gives CDR1 SQVTM, CDR2 ANQGSEA. CDR3 sequence: CSGGTDGNTIYF. The CDR3 DNA sequence: TGCAGCGGGGGGACAGACGGAAACACCATATATTTT.

The V and J genes are TRBV5-8 and TRBJ1-2; TRBD1 is a possible D gene (6 bases). V lost 4 bases, J lost 8 bases, and 18 bases lay in between. Germline V gene data show CDR1 as SGHTS and CDR2 as YDEGEE. The CDR3 contains 14 residues. The CDR3, as DNA: TGTGCCAGCAGCACGGCCAGGGGTTTGGGAGGCTACACCTTC. It translates to CASSTARGLGGYTF.

In this sample, this clone turned up once. The chain combines TRBV4-1 with TRBJ2-2; weak D call: TRBD1 (5 bases). Trimming stripped 4 bases from V and 3 bases from J, with 18 bases between. The CDR3 extends over 17 amino acids. Germline V CDR1 and CDR2: MGHRA, YSYEKL. CDR3 protein: CASSPQGAVGYTGELFF. CDR3 coding DNA: TGCGCCAGCAGCCCTCAAGGGGCAGTAGGGTACACCGGGGAGCTGTTTTTT.

The chain links TRBV12-5 to TRBJ2-4; D perhaps matches TRBD2 (5 bases). V lost 1 base, J lost 0 bases, and 7 bases lay in between. The CDR3 extends over 15 amino acids. Germline CDR1 and CDR2: LGHNT and FRNRAP. CDR3 bases: TGTGCTAGTGGTTTGGCTGGACTAGCCAAAAACATTCAGTACTTC. This gives the protein CASGLAGLAKNIQYF.

This clone was found a few times. J is TRBJ2-7 and V is TRBV6-5; D may match TRBD1 or TRBD2 (5 bases each). Germline loops: CDR1 MNHEY, CDR2 SVGAGI. This CDR3 region has 14 residues. V lost 4 bases and J lost 2, with 12 bases in between. The CDR3 DNA sequence: TGTGCCAGCAGTTTGGGGGAGACAGCCTACGAGCAGTACTTC. This gives the protein CASSLGETAYEQYF.

V is TRBV7-9 and J is TRBJ2-1, with a weak D call TRBD2 (7 bases). The CDR3 contains 14 residues. Germline V CDR1 and CDR2: SEHNR, FQNEAQ (reference sequence). V lost 0 bases and J 5 bases, leaving 8 bases between the germline ends. CDR3 nucleotide sequence: TGTGCCAGCAGCTTAGCGGGGGGGCACAATGAGCAGTTCTTC. Protein product: CASSLAGGHNEQFF.

The chain is built from TRBV7-9 and TRBJ1-1, with D uncertain. Trimming pared 4 bases from V and 8 bases from J, leaving 17 bases between. The CDR3 spans 14 residues. In germline, CDR1 is SEHNR, CDR2 FQNEAQ (reference sequence). The chain's CDR3 is CASSSRGGAAEAFF. The CDR3 DNA follows: TGTGCCAGCAGCTCCCGAGGTGGTGCAGCCGAAGCTTTCTTT.

The V call is TRBV19, the J call TRBJ1-1; TRBD1 matches 7 bases. V trimming: 5 bases; J trimming: 5 bases; junction bases outside the gene matches: 11. This CDR3 is 15 amino acids long. The V gene's germline CDR1 is LNHDA and CDR2 SQIVND (reference sequence). The CDR3 protein is CASSARQGWDTEAFF. The CDR3 DNA reads as TGTGCCAGTAGTGCTCGACAGGGATGGGATACTGAAGCTTTCTTT.

The chain joins TRBV11-3 to TRBJ1-1, with TRBD1 identical over 7 bases. Germline values: CDR1 SGHNT, CDR2 YENEEA. V trimming: 4 bases; J trimming: 4 bases; junction bases outside the gene matches: 3. The CDR3 is made up of 13 amino acids. CDR3 amino acids: CASSYAGGTEAFF. The CDR3 bases are TGTGCCAGCAGCTACGCAGGGGGCACTGAAGCTTTCTTT.

The V call is TRBV9, the J call TRBJ2-1; perhaps TRBD1 as D (6 bases). V lost 4 bases and J lost 7, with 18 bases in between. The CDR3 length is 15 residues. Germline-derived CDR1 and CDR2 are SGDLS and YYNGEE. CDR3 sequence (DNA): TGTGCCAGCAGCCGAACCGGGCAGGGGTGGAATGAGCAGTTCTTC. It specifies CASSRTGQGWNEQFF.

V gene TRBV2 combines with J gene TRBJ1-2; D uncertain. V was clipped by 8 bases and J by 0 bases, with 4 bases between them. Germline V lookup: CDR1 SNHLY, CDR2 FYNNEI. This CDR3 is 11 amino acids long. The CDR3 reads CASAPNYGYTF. In nucleotides, the CDR3 is TGTGCCAGCGCACCTAACTATGGCTACACCTTC.

V is TRBV5-1 and J is TRBJ2-3; 11 bases match TRBD1. Germline CDR1 is SGHRS and CDR2 is YFSETQ. V lost 3 bases, J lost 2 bases, and 14 bases stayed unmatched. This CDR3 is 19 amino acids long. The CDR3 reads CASSSRPAGTGGFTDTQYF. In DNA, the CDR3 is TGCGCCAGCAGCTCCCGTCCCGCCGGGACAGGGGGTTTCACAGATACGCAGTATTTT.

The gene calls are TRBV28 and TRBJ1-2; D not certain. V was pared by 2 bases and J by 7 bases, with 8 bases between. The germline gives CDR1 MDHEN, CDR2 SYDVKM. The CDR3 is made up of 12 amino acids. The CDR3 loop reads CASSLGRGGYTF. The CDR3 nucleotides are TGTGCCAGCAGTTTAGGCAGAGGTGGCTACACCTTC.